This T cell receptor beta chain was sequenced during a study of blood T cells in healthy people across ages. A second roughly 7 to 12 cycle PCR used barcoded and J-beta primers. TCRdb redid the calling of the 5' RACE reads with MiXCR, one entry per CDR3 protein. The sample yields about 1 million distinct CDR3 sequences, around 27% seen once. Trimming removed 3 bases from V and 2 bases from J, with 15 bases in between. The CDR3 has 16 amino acids. In germline, CDR1 is SEHNR, CDR2 FQNEAQ (reference sequence). In addition, the sample was reused for a study of T cells of mothers and their children. That paper states: Over 9.5 million reads per mother and some 2.9 million per child were obtained.

What was sequenced was blood. The sequence was obtained from a girl aged 2 to 10 in good health. The genes are TRBV7-9 and TRBJ2-3; D possibly uses TRBD1 or TRBD2 (5 bases each). The CDR3 DNA is TGTGCCAGCAGCTTGATGGGACCTACTACCACAGATACGCAGTATTTT. Translation: CASSLMGPTTTDTQYF.